A single TCR beta chain is shown here with its context. This sample stems from a study of patients and donors after allogeneic stem cell transplantation. Germline V lookup: CDR1 SGHDN, CDR2 FVKESK. The ends were cut back, 0 bases at V and 3 bases at J, with 8 bases in the middle. CDR3 length: 14 residues. TCRdb reprocessed the RT-PCR reads via MiXCR and lists one record per CDR3 protein. Seen here are some 160,000 distinct CDR3 sequences, 24% observed once, and the top ten hold approximately 26%. The sample was blood, either unsorted or a sorted T cell fraction (not recorded which). The receptor was derived from a human donor who was either an allogeneic HSCT recipient or a stem cell or donor lymphocyte infusion donor (not recorded which). It is not recorded whose cells these are; they may come from a transplant donor. The chain is built from TRBV14 and TRBJ2-5; D is possibly TRBD1 (6 bases). CDR3 in amino acids: CASSQDNREETQYF. DNA of the CDR3: TGTGCCAGCAGCCAAGACAACAGGGAAGAGACCCAGTACTTC. Using reference TRBV14 and TRBJ2-5 for the parts outside the CDR3, the full variable domain is EAGVTQFPSHSVIEKGQTVTLRCDPISGHDNLYWYRRVMGKEIKFLLHFVKESKQDESGMPNNRFLAERTGGTYSTLKVQPAELEDSGVYFCASSQDNREETQYFGPGTRLLVL.